One sample yielded the 29 T cell receptor beta chains listed below, sequenced in a study of long-term antiretroviral therapy in people with HIV. At survey level, the immunoSEQ assay was run in its v3.0 version. Some clones are missing from TCRdb's copy, which holds only in-frame ones; the method was immunoSEQ multiplex PCR. The table records tens of thousands of clones, 75% to 90% of them present only once. The sample here was unsorted PBMCs, taken 1.5 years after starting antiretroviral therapy. The source of these receptors is a man younger than 35 with HIV.

The rearrangement joins TRBV5-6 to TRBJ2-7; the D is unclear. CDR1 is SGHDT and CDR2 is YYEEEE in the germline V gene. The CDR3 loop spans 16 amino acids. V lost 4 bases and J lost 5, with 22 bases in between. The CDR3 DNA reads TGTGCCAGCAGCCGCGCAGGACGGCCGGTAGTGGACGAGCAGTACTTC. It specifies CASSRAGRPVVDEQYF.

The chain links TRBV28 to TRBJ2-7, with D uncertain. V lost 1 base, J lost 6 bases, and 4 bases lay in between. The germline V gene has CDR1 MDHEN and CDR2 SYDVKM. The CDR3 has 11 residues. The CDR3 spells CASSLFREQYF. The CDR3 DNA reads as TGTGCCAGCAGTTTATTCCGCGAGCAGTACTTC.

This clone was found a few times. The rearrangement links TRBV15 to TRBJ1-5; possibly TRBD1 for D (5 bases). CDR1 is LNHNV, CDR2 YYDKDF, per germline (reference sequence). The CDR3 loop spans 15 amino acids. Trimming left V 1 base short and J 0 bases short, with 7 bases between. The DNA for the CDR3 is TGTGCCACCAGCAGAGGACAGCATAGCAATCAGCCCCAGCATTTT. Its translation: CATSRGQHSNQPQHF.

This chain links TRBV6-5 with TRBJ1-4; D is possibly TRBD1 (6 bases). The CDR3 loop spans 15 amino acids. Per germline, CDR1 MNHEY and CDR2 SVGAGI. V was shortened by 6 bases and J by 3 bases, with 14 bases between the two germline ends. The CDR3 protein is CASSYRGTPNEKLFF. The CDR3 bases are TGTGCCAGCAGCTATCGGGGGACACCTAATGAAAAACTGTTTTTT.

The rearrangement uses TRBV20-1 and TRBJ2-7; perhaps TRBD1 as D (6 bases). The CDR3 is made up of 11 amino acids. The germline V gene has CDR1 DFQATT and CDR2 SNEGSKA (reference sequence). V was trimmed by 6 bases and J by 5 bases, leaving 11 bases between them. CDR3 in amino acids: CSARTADEQYF. CDR3 nucleotides: TGCAGTGCACGGACAGCCGACGAGCAGTACTTC.

The table lists this clone with a count of one. The CDR3 region is CATSSPSSYEQYF. The DNA for the CDR3 is TGTGCCACCAGCAGCCCGAGCTCCTACGAGCAGTACTTC. The genes are TRBV15 and TRBJ2-7; no clear D. CDR3 length equals 13 residues. Per germline, CDR1 LNHNV and CDR2 YYDKDF (reference sequence). Deletions cut 3 bases from V and 0 bases from J, with 6 bases between.

The chain combines TRBV6-5 with TRBJ1-2, with D possibly matching TRBD1 (5 bases). Germline loops: CDR1 MNHEY, CDR2 SVGAGI. The CDR3 runs 14 residues. The V end was cut by 7 bases, the J end by 2 bases, with 14 bases between. CDR3 nucleotides: TGTGCCAGCAAGCCCTGGGACGTAAACTATGGCTACACCTTC. It is translated as CASKPWDVNYGYTF.

The V gene is TRBV11-2, the J gene TRBJ2-2, with 8 bases fitting TRBD1. This CDR3 has 14 amino acids. V lost 4 bases to trimming and J lost 9 bases; unmatched junction nucleotides: 7. CDR1 SGHAT and CDR2 FQNNGV come from the germline V gene. CDR3: CASSSPGQGRELFF. As DNA, the CDR3 is TGTGCCAGCAGCTCTCCCGGACAGGGCAGGGAGCTGTTTTTT.

The V call is TRBV28, the J call TRBJ2-3; no clear D gene. Trimming shortened V by 5 bases and J by 11 bases, and 14 bases separated the two germline ends. Germline CDR1 MDHEN, CDR2 SYDVKM. The CDR3 totals 12 residues. CDR3: CASSPGQYMQYF. CDR3 DNA: TGTGCCAGCAGTCCCGGGCAATATATGCAGTATTTT.

With respect to this clone: One end of the junction varies from germline; a read error may be responsible. This chain joins TRBV5-6 and TRBJ2-5; TRBD2 matches at 9 bases. Germline V lookup: CDR1 SGHDT, CDR2 YYEEEE. The CDR3 length is 16 residues. The CDR3: CASTLGGRVWMETQYF. CDR3 bases: TGTGCCAGCACCTTGGGCGGGAGGGTGTGGATGGAGACCCAGTACTTC.

The gene calls are TRBV11-2 and TRBJ1-1; D is undetermined. The V and J ends lost 2 bases and 4 bases respectively, with 14 bases between them. CDR1 is SGHAT and CDR2 is FQNNGV in the germline V gene. The CDR3 has 15 amino acids. The DNA for the CDR3 is TGTGCCAGCAGCTTATGGGGTGGAGGGCCCACTGAAGCTTTCTTT. Translated, it gives CASSLWGGGPTEAFF.

This clone was seen only a few times. The chain links TRBV7-9 to TRBJ1-2; D unclear. Per germline, CDR1 SEHNR and CDR2 FQNEAQ (reference sequence). V was shortened by 0 bases and J by 7 bases, with 9 bases between the two germline ends. The CDR3 is 13 amino acids. This CDR3 reads CASSLASEGGYTF. CDR3 DNA sequence: TGTGCCAGCAGCTTAGCATCAGAAGGTGGCTACACCTTC.

V and J are TRBV5-4 and TRBJ2-1; TRBD1 matches at 8 bases. This CDR3 contains 15 residues. The germline CDR1 and CDR2 sequences are SGHNT and YYREEE (reference sequence). The V segment lost 4 bases and the J segment 4 bases; nucleotides outside the gene matches: 7. CDR3 amino acids: CASSPGGPAYNEQFF. DNA of the CDR3: TGTGCCAGCAGCCCAGGGGGCCCCGCGTACAATGAGCAGTTCTTC.

The chain links TRBV5-4 to TRBJ2-2; D is uncertain. The CDR3 is 11 amino acids. The germline V gene encodes CDR1 SGHNT and CDR2 YYREEE (reference sequence). Trimming removed 4 bases at V and 4 bases at J, with 2 bases between. The DNA of the CDR3 is TGTGCCAGCAGCCGCACCGGGGAGCTGTTTTTT. The encoded protein is CASSRTGELFF.

The chain couples TRBV4-3 to TRBJ2-2; D might be TRBD1 or TRBD2, each matching 6 bases. The CDR3 runs to 18 residues. The V gene's germline CDR1 is LGHNA and CDR2 YSLEER. V was shortened by 1 base and J by 3 bases, with 18 bases between the two germline ends. CDR3 DNA: TGCGCCAGCAGCCAAGGGATTGGAGGGCAGGGGCACACCGGGGAGCTGTTTTTT. Translated: CASSQGIGGQGHTGELFF.

This chain links TRBV19 with TRBJ2-6; D is undetermined. With 3 bases removed from V and 0 bases from J, the gap between germline ends came to 6 bases. The CDR3 covers 15 residues. CDR1 and CDR2 from the germline V gene are LNHDA and SQIVND (reference sequence). This CDR3 is CASSMQVSGANVLTF. CDR3 DNA sequence: TGTGCCAGTAGTATGCAAGTCTCTGGGGCCAACGTCCTGACTTTC.

The chain carries TRBV18 and TRBJ1-4; no firm D call. The CDR3 runs 13 residues. Germline CDR1 and CDR2: KGHSH and LQKENI. V dropped 3 bases and J dropped 5 bases, with 7 bases sitting between them. CDR3 coding DNA: TGTGCCAGCTCACCGGGCGAGAATGAAAAACTGTTTTTT. Encoded protein: CASSPGENEKLFF.

The chain has TRBV6-6 and TRBJ1-1; 9 bases match TRBD1. CDR1 is MNHNY, CDR2 SVGAGI, per germline (reference sequence). CDR3 length equals 16 residues. V shed 0 bases and J 5 bases; nucleotides not matched to a gene: 7. In nucleotides, the CDR3 is TGTGCCAGCAGTTACTCTCGGACAGGGGTAAGGACTGAAGCTTTCTTT. This encodes CASSYSRTGVRTEAFF.

This sequence joins TRBV7-9 and TRBJ1-5; 7 nucleotides match TRBD1. The CDR3 runs to 13 residues. The V and J ends lost 5 bases and 4 bases, in that order; junction bases with no gene match: 2. Germline assignment: CDR1 SEHNR and CDR2 FQNEAQ (reference sequence). The CDR3 sequence: CASSGQVNQPQHF. As DNA, the CDR3 is TGTGCCAGCAGCGGACAGGTGAATCAGCCCCAGCATTTT.

This clone was detected only a few times. The V and J genes are TRBV5-7 and TRBJ2-3; no clear D. TRBV5-7 has ORF status, its function being uncertain. V was pared by 0 bases and J by 2 bases, with 10 bases between. There are 15 residues in the CDR3. DNA of the CDR3: TGTGCCAGCAGCTTGGCGGGCGGTTTCACAGATACGCAGTATTTT. It yields the protein CASSLAGGFTDTQYF.

The chain combines TRBV11-2 with TRBJ1-2, with 7 bases aligning to TRBD1. The CDR3 is 15 residues long. J was trimmed by 4 bases and V by 5 bases; bases with no gene match: 10. Germline CDR1 SGHAT, CDR2 FQNNGV. The CDR3 is CASSATTGRVYGYTF. The CDR3 coding sequence is TGTGCCAGCAGCGCGACGACAGGGAGGGTCTATGGCTACACCTTC.

The CDR3 nucleotides are TGTGCCAGCAGCGTAGCCAACAGGGGGGCGAAAGCTTTCTTT. Translation gives CASSVANRGAKAFF. The J gene is TRBJ1-1, the V gene TRBV9, with 8 bases fitting TRBD1. CDR3 size: 14 residues. Germline-derived CDR1 and CDR2 are SGDLS and YYNGEE. V was pared by 0 bases and J by 9 bases, with 7 bases of the junction left unmatched.

The chain links TRBV28 to TRBJ1-2; D is uncertain. The length of the CDR3 is 12 residues. Germline-derived CDR1 and CDR2 are MDHEN and SYDVKM. Trimming removed 5 bases at V and 8 bases at J, with 12 bases between. CDR3 protein: CASSPGPEGYTF. The CDR3 DNA reads TGTGCCAGCAGTCCCGGGCCTGAGGGCTACACCTTC.

The gene calls are TRBV7-9 and TRBJ2-7; a weak D match, TRBD1 (5 bases). Germline V gene sequence: CDR1 SEHNR, CDR2 FQNEAQ (reference sequence). Between the trimmed V and J ends, which lost 5 bases and 5 bases, there was a span of 13 bases. This CDR3 contains 13 residues. CDR3 nucleotide sequence: TGTGCCAGCAGCGCGCCAGGGTCCCACGAGCAGTACTTC. Translated: CASSAPGSHEQYF.

CDR3 sequence reads: CASRYTGGAHYEQYF. For the CDR3, the DNA is TGCGCCAGCAGGTATACAGGGGGGGCCCACTACGAGCAGTACTTC. V gene TRBV5-1 combines with J gene TRBJ2-7, with a possible D match to TRBD1 (8 bases). CDR1 and CDR2 from the germline V gene are SGHRS and YFSETQ. This CDR3 region has 15 residues. Between the trimmed V and J ends, which lost 5 bases and 3 bases, there was a span of 18 bases.

This chain joins TRBV20-1 and TRBJ2-1, with D perhaps matching TRBD1 (5 bases). This CDR3 has 11 residues. The V and J ends lost 1 base and 9 bases respectively, with 7 bases between them. Germline-derived CDR1 and CDR2 are DFQATT and SNEGSKA (reference sequence). The chain's CDR3 is CSARGGAEQFF. The DNA for the CDR3 is TGCAGTGCTAGAGGTGGGGCTGAGCAGTTCTTC.

The chain carries TRBV28 and TRBJ2-5, with 8 bases aligning to TRBD2. This CDR3 is built from 19 residues. Looked up from germline, CDR1 is MDHEN and CDR2 is SYDVKM. With 3 bases clipped from V and 5 bases from J, the junction kept 20 bases outside the gene matches. This CDR3 is CASSFLGSGREALGETQYF. CDR3 coding DNA: TGTGCCAGCAGTTTTTTAGGAAGTGGGCGGGAGGCCCTTGGGGAGACCCAGTACTTC.

A few counts support this clone. The chain uses TRBV7-9 and TRBJ1-2; no firm D call. CDR1 is SEHNR, CDR2 FQNEAQ, per germline (reference sequence). Trimming removed 0 bases at V and 7 bases at J, with 12 bases between. This CDR3 spans 14 amino acids. The CDR3 spells CASSLAPSSAGYTF. The CDR3 bases are TGTGCCAGCAGCTTAGCCCCCTCTTCGGCTGGCTACACCTTC.

The J gene is TRBJ1-2, the V gene TRBV5-4; 7 bases match TRBD1. CDR1 is SGHNT, CDR2 YYREEE, per germline (reference sequence). There are 13 residues in the CDR3. Trimming at V came to 3 bases and at J to 4 bases, leaving 3 bases not matched to a gene. The CDR3 sequence is CASSSTGFYGYTF. As DNA, the CDR3 is TGTGCCAGCAGCTCGACAGGGTTCTATGGCTACACCTTC.